This TCR beta chain appears in the sequencing data of a study of STAT3 mutations in large granular lymphocyte leukemia. Study details: Roughly half the longitudinally sequenced T-LGLL patients had canonical STAT3 mutations.

This CDR3 is built from 13 residues. Germline lookup yields CDR1 LNHDA and CDR2 SQIVND (reference sequence). V was trimmed by 9 bases and J by 4 bases, leaving 15 bases between them. Study observations and caveats: Suggested: STAT3 mutation was not the ancestral event for these clonal expansions. In T-cell large granular lymphocyte leukemia, about half of patients showed multiple immunodominant subclonotypes.

The assay was immunoSEQ multiplex PCR, and TCRdb's table has in-frame clones only and misses some. The sample records under 9,500 clones, 88% being singletons. Only one count was recorded for this clone. Antigen specificity is unknown. The sequence was obtained from a man aged 80 or over with T-cell large granular lymphocyte leukemia. Some clones in this sample may be carry-over from other donors' samples. J is TRBJ2-5 and V is TRBV19; possibly TRBD2 for D (6 bases). Sequencing was done on a sample of peripheral blood mononuclear cells. CDR3: CASRTQGLETQYF. In DNA, the CDR3 is TGTGCCAGCAGGACGCAGGGACTAGAGACCCAGTACTTC.